The present T cell receptor (beta chain) was sequenced within a study of shared clonotypes between healthy human individuals. Findings and caveats of the study: Although depth was large, rarefaction showed that sequencing of the sorted subsets was incomplete. The study found roughly 5% of naive CD4 clonotypes shared across several donors. Few donors limited the genetic and exposure-history diversity represented. Clonotypes shared by all four donors outscored non-shared clonotypes in generation probability.

Trimming took 2 bases from V and 3 from J, leaving 9 bases between them. Germline values: CDR1 MNHEY, CDR2 SVGAGI. This CDR3 is built from 14 residues. Only in-frame clones appear in the TCRdb table, and some are missing; sequencing was by immunoSEQ multiplex PCR. The sample lists a few hundred thousand clones, about 97% seen once, with approximately 0.057% in the top ten. A remark on this clone: What it recognizes is unknown. Other nucleotide sequences in the sample specify the same CDR3.

The receptor was isolated from a woman between 25 and 40 years old in good health. Input material: naive CD4+ T cells sorted from blood. Subset noted: CD45RA+ positively selected. The chain carries TRBV6-5 and TRBJ2-3; D may be TRBD1 (6 bases). The CDR3 region has the DNA TGTGCCAGCAGTTACAGAAGGGGGACAGATACGCAGTATTTT. It yields the protein CASSYRRGTDTQYF.